This TCR beta chain was sequenced during a study of blood T cell repertoires in COVID-19. Study at large: Collection of acute and convalescent COVID-19 samples took place in the United States, Italy and Spain. PBMCs, B-cell-depleted T cells, or T cells provided the cDNA or gDNA that made up the material.

Germline lookup yields CDR1 ENHRY and CDR2 SYGVKD. With 2 bases clipped from V and 4 bases from J, the junction kept 10 bases outside the gene matches. The CDR3 totals 16 residues. This clone has just a few counts. Original processing methods: Estimates of nucleated cell counts were drawn from the amplification of reference gene primers. Using immunoSEQ multiplex PCR, the repertoire was profiled, and TCRdb retains in-frame clones only, with some absent. The V and J calls and clone size are taken from that table; D and trimming were inferred from the DNA. The sample has about 87,000 clones; around 83% are singletons.

The clonotype was recovered from a woman in her seventies with acute or convalescent COVID-19. Sequencing was done on a sample of peripheral blood. The V call is TRBV10-3, the J call TRBJ1-1; 7 positions match TRBD1. DNA for the CDR3: TGTGCCATCAGTGAGGCTCGACAGGGAAGTAGCACTGAAGCTTTCTTT. Encoded protein: CAISEARQGSSTEAFF.